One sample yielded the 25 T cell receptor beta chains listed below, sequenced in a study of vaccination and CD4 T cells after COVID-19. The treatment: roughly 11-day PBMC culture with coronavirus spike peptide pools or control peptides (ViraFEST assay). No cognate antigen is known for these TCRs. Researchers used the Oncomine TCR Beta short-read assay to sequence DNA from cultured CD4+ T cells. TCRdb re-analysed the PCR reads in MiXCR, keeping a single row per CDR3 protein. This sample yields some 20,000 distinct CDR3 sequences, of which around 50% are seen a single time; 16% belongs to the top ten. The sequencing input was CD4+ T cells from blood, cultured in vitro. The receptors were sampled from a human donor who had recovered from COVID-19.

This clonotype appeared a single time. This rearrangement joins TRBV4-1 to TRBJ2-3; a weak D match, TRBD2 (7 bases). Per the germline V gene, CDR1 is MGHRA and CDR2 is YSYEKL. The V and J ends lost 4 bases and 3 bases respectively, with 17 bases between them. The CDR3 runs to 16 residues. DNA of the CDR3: TGCGCCAGCAGCCCGGGGGGCCGGAGTAATACAGATACGCAGTATTTT. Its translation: CASSPGGRSNTDTQYF.

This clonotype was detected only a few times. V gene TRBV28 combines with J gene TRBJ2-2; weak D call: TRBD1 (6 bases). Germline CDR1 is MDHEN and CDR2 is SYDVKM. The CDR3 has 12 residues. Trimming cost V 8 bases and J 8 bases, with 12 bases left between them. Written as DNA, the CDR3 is TGTGCCAGCGCCAGGGGTTCTGGGGAGCTGTTTTTT. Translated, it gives CASARGSGELFF.

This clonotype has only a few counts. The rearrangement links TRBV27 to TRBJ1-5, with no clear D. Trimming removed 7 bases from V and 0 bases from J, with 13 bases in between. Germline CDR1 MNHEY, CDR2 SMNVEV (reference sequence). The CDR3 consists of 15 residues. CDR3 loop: CASIPTPYSNQPQHF. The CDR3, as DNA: TGTGCCAGCATCCCTACACCTTATAGCAATCAGCCCCAGCATTTT.

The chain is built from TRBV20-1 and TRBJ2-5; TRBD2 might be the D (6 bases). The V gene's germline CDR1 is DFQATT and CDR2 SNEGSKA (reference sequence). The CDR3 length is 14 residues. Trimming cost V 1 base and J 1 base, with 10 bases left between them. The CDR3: CSARVGGIQETQYF. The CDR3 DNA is TGCAGTGCTAGAGTGGGAGGAATCCAAGAGACCCAGTACTTC.

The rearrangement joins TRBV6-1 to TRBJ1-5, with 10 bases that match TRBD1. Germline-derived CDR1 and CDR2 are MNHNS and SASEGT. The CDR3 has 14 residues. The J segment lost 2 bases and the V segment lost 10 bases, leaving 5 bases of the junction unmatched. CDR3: CATGQGVGNQPQHF. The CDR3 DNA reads TGTGCCACTGGACAGGGGGTAGGCAATCAGCCCCAGCATTTT.

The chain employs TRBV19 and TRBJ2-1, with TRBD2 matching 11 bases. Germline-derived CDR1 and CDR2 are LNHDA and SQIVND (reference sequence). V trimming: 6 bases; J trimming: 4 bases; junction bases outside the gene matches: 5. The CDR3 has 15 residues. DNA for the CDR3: TGTGCCAGTAGAGAACTAGCGGGAGATTACAATGAGCAGTTCTTC. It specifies CASRELAGDYNEQFF.

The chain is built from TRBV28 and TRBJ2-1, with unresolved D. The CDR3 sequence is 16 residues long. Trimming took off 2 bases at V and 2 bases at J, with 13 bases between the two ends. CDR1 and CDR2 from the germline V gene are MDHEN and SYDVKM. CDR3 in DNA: TGTGCCAGCAGTTTAATTATAGCTGGGACCTACAATGAGCAGTTCTTC. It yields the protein CASSLIIAGTYNEQFF.

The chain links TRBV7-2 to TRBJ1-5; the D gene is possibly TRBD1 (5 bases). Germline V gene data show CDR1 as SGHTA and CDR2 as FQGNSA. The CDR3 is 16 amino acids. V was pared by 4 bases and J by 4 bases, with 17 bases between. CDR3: CASSSLPGHRNQPQHF. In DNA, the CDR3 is TGTGCCAGCAGCTCTCTTCCAGGGCATCGGAATCAGCCCCAGCATTTT.

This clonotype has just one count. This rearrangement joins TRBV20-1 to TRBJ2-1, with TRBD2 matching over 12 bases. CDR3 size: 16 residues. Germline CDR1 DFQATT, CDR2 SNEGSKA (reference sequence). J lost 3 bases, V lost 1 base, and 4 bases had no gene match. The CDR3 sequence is CSARARTSGNYNEQFF. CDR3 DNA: TGCAGTGCTAGAGCTCGGACTAGCGGGAACTACAATGAGCAGTTCTTC.

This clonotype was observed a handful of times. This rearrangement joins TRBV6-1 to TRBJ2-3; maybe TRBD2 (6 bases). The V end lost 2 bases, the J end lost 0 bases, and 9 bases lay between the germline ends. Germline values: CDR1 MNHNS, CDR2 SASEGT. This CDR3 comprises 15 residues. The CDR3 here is CASSEIRESTDTQYF. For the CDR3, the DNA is TGTGCCAGCAGTGAAATCCGGGAGAGCACAGATACGCAGTATTTT.

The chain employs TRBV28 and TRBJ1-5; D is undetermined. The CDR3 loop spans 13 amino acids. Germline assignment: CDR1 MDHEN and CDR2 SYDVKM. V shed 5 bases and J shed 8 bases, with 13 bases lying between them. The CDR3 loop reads CASSANSGEPQHF. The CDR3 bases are TGTGCCAGCAGTGCGAACAGTGGAGAGCCCCAGCATTTT.

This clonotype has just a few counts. The CDR3 DNA reads as TGTGCCAGCAGCCCACTGTCGGGCAGGGAATCACCCCTCCACTTT. It specifies CASSPLSGRESPLHF. The rearrangement uses TRBV7-6 and TRBJ1-6; D is perhaps TRBD1 (5 bases). CDR1 SGHVS and CDR2 FNYEAQ come from the germline V gene. The CDR3 contains 15 residues. V was clipped by 5 bases and J by 10 bases, with 18 bases between them.

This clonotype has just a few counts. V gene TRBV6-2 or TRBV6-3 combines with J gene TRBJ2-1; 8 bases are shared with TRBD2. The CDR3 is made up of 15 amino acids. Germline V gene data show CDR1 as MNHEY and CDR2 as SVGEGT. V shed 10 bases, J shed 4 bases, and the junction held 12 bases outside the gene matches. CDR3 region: CATTQTSGRYNEQFF. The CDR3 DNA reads TGTGCCACAACCCAAACTAGCGGACGATACAATGAGCAGTTCTTC.

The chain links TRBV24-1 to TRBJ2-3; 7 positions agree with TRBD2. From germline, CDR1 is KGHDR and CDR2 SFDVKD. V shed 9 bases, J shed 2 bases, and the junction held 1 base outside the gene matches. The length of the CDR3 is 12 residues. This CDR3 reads CATGDYTDTQYF. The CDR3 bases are TGTGCCACCGGGGACTACACAGATACGCAGTATTTT.

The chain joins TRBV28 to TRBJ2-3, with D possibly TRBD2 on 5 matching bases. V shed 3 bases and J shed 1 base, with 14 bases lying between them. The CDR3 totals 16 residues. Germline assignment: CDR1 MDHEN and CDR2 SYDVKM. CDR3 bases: TGTGCCAGCAGTTTTTCCTCGAGGGAAGGCACAGATACGCAGTATTTT. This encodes CASSFSSREGTDTQYF.

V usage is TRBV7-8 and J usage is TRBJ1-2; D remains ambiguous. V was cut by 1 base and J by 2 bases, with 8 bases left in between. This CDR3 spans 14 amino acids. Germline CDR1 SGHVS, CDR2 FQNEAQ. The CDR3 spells CASSLGQGNYGYTF. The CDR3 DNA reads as TGTGCCAGCAGCTTAGGTCAAGGGAACTATGGCTACACCTTC. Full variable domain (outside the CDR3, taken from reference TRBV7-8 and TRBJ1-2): GAGVSQSPRYKVAKRGQDVALRCDPISGHVSLFWYQQALGQGPEFLTYFQNEAQLDKSGLPSDRFFAERPEGSVSTLKIQRTQQEDSAVYLCASSLGQGNYGYTFGSGTRLTVV.

CDR3 in amino acids: CSVGDRANYGYTF. CDR3 coding DNA: TGCAGCGTTGGAGACAGGGCAAACTATGGCTACACCTTC. The chain uses TRBV29-1 and TRBJ1-2; 7 positions agree with TRBD1. Per the germline V gene, CDR1 is SQVTM and CDR2 is ANQGSEA. The V gene end was trimmed by 4 bases and the J gene end by 2 bases; junction bases not matched to a gene: 4. The CDR3 has 13 amino acids. Based on the CDR3 plus reference TRBV29-1 and TRBJ1-2, the full variable domain is SAVISQKPSRDICQRGTSLTIQCQVDSQVTMMFWYRQQPGQSLTLIATANQGSEATYESGFVIDKFPISRPNLTFSTLTVSNMSPEDSSIYLCSVGDRANYGYTFGSGTRLTVV.

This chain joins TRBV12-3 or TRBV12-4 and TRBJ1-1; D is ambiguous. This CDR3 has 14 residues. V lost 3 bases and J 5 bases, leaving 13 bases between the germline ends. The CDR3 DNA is TGTGCCAGCAGTTTTCCAATCCCCCGTACTGAAGCTTTCTTT. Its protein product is CASSFPIPRTEAFF.

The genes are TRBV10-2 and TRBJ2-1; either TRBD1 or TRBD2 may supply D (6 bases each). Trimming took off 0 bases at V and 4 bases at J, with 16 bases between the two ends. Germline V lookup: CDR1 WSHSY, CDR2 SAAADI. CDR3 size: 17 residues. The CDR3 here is CASSESGGAGVYNEQFF. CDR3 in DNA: TGCGCCAGCAGTGAGTCGGGGGGCGCTGGGGTTTACAATGAGCAGTTCTTC.

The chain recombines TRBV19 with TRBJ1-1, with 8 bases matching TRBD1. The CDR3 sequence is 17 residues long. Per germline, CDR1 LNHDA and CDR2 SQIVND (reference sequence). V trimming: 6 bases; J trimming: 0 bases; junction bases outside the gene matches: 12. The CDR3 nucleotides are TGTGCCAGTAGGACCCGGACAGGGCAAATTATGAACACTGAAGCTTTCTTT. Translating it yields CASRTRTGQIMNTEAFF.

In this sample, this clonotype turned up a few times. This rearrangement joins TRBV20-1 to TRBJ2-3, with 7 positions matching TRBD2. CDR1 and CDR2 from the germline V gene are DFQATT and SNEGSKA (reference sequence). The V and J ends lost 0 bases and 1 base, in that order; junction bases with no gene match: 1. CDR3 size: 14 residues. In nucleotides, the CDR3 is TGCAGTGCTAGAGATACTAGCGGCACAGATACGCAGTATTTT. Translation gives CSARDTSGTDTQYF.

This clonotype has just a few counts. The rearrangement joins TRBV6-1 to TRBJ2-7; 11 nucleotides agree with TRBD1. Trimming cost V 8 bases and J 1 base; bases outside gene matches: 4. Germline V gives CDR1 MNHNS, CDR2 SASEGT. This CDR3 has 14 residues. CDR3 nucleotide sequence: TGTGCCAGCGGCCGGGACAGGGGGTCCTACGAGCAGTACTTC. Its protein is CASGRDRGSYEQYF.

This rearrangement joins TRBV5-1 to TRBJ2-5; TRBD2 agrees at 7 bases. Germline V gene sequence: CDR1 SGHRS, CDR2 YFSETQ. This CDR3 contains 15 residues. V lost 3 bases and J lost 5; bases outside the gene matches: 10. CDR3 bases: TGCGCCAGCAGCTCGCTTAAATTGGGAGGGGAGACCCAGTACTTC. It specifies CASSSLKLGGETQYF.

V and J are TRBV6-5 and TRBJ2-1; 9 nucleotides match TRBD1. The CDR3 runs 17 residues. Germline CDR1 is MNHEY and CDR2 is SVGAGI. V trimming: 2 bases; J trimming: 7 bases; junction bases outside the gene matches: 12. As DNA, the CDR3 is TGTGCCAGCAGTTACGCCCAACGAGGACAGGGGACGAATGAGCAGTTCTTC. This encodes CASSYAQRGQGTNEQFF.

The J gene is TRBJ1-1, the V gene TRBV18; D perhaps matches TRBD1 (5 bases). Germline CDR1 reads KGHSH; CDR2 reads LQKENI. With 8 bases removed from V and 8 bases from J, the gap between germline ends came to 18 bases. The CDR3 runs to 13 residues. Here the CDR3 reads CASQSGTPSEAFF. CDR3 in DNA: TGTGCCAGCCAGTCCGGGACCCCTTCAGAAGCTTTCTTT. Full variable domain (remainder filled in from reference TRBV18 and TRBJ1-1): NAGVMQNPRHLVRRRGQEARLRCSPMKGHSHVYWYRQLPEEGLKFMVYLQKENIIDESGMPKERFSAEFPKEGPSILRIQQVVRGDSAAYFCASQSGTPSEAFFGQGTRLTVV.